One and the same sample provided the 8 T cell receptor beta chains below, sequenced in a study of regulatory T cells in long-lasting Graves disease. Construction of TCR beta libraries relied on iRepertoire HTBI primers and on Arm-PCR targeting CDR3 regions. TCRdb redid the calling of the multiplex PCR reads with MiXCR, one entry per CDR3 protein. Among approximately 470,000 distinct CDR3 sequences listed, around 15% were seen once. The time point is: newly diagnosed GD, antithyroid drugs for less than 3 months. PBMCs were the source of the RNA used for TCR sequencing. These data are also associated with another study on T cells in Graves' hyperthyroidism and ophthalmopathy.

Here the sequenced sample was peripheral blood mononuclear cells (PBMCs), taken at new diagnosis, from a patient treated with antithyroid drugs. The receptors stem from a man between 35 and 55 years old with Graves disease.

At least ten counts were recorded for this clonotype. The chain uses TRBV11-2 and TRBJ2-5; a weak D match, TRBD2 (5 bases). Between the trimmed V and J ends, which lost 4 bases and 6 bases, there was a span of 18 bases. This CDR3 is 15 amino acids long. CDR1 SGHAT and CDR2 FQNNGV come from the germline V gene. In DNA, the CDR3 is TGTGCCAGCAGCTCCCCTATGAGGGCTGAGAAGACCCAGTACTTC. Translation gives CASSSPMRAEKTQYF. Variable domain in full (rest from reference TRBV11-2 and TRBJ2-5): EAGVAQSPRYKIIEKRQSVAFWCNPISGHATLYWYQQILGQGPKLLIQFQNNGVVDDSQLPKDRFSAERLKGVDSTLKIQPAKLEDSAVYLCASSSPMRAEKTQYFGPGTRLLVL.

This clonotype was seen a few times. V and J are TRBV7-2 and TRBJ2-1; D gene uncertain. The CDR3 sequence is 14 residues long. The V end was cut by 2 bases, the J end by 3 bases, with 8 bases between. Germline V lookup: CDR1 SGHTA, CDR2 FQGNSA. In nucleotides, the CDR3 is TGTGCCAGCAGCTTAAACGGCTTCTACAATGAGCAGTTCTTC. Protein sequence: CASSLNGFYNEQFF. The entire variable domain, with the rest obtained from reference TRBV7-2 and TRBJ2-1, is as follows: GAGVSQSPSNKVTEKGKDVELRCDPISGHTALYWYRQSLGQGLEFLIYFQGNSAPDKSGLPSDRFSAERTGGSVSTLTIQRTQQEDSAVYLCASSLNGFYNEQFFGPGTRLTVL.

The V call is TRBV20-1, the J call TRBJ2-7; the match to TRBD1 covers 8 bases. The germline gives CDR1 DFQATT, CDR2 SNEGSKA (reference sequence). After removal of 5 bases from V and 4 bases from J, the junction contained 10 bases not matched to a gene. The CDR3 spans 14 residues. The CDR3 protein is CSAARQGAGYEQYF. Here the CDR3 DNA reads TGCAGTGCTGCACGGCAGGGGGCGGGGTACGAGCAGTACTTC.

Worth noting for this clonotype: With only one base between it and a far larger clone, this is likely a read error. This sequence joins TRBV28 and TRBJ2-7; TRBD1 matches 9 bases. The J call may be in error: the DNA end matches TRBJ2-4 better. This CDR3 comprises 19 residues. Per the germline V gene, CDR1 is MDHEN and CDR2 is SYDVKM. Written as DNA, the CDR3 is TGTGCCAGCAGTTTATGGGCGTCGGGGACAGGGTGGTCCAGAAACATTCAGTACTTC. Protein product: CASSLWASGTGWSRNIQYF.

There are a few counts of this clonotype. This rearrangement joins TRBV28 to TRBJ2-7; D call uncertain. The V gene lost 6 bases and the J gene lost 4 bases, with 19 bases spanning the gap. The germline CDR1 and CDR2 sequences are MDHEN and SYDVKM. This CDR3 has 15 residues. Here the CDR3 reads CASSQINTSPYEQYF. The CDR3 DNA reads TGTGCCAGCAGCCAAATAAACACGTCCCCTTACGAGCAGTACTTC.

At least ten counts were recorded for this clonotype. The chain couples TRBV3-1 to TRBJ2-2; D is possibly TRBD1 or TRBD2 (6 bases each). The ends were cut back, 6 bases at V and 2 bases at J, with 16 bases in the middle. The CDR3 sequence is 16 residues long. Per germline, CDR1 LGHDT and CDR2 YNNKEL (reference sequence). CDR3 DNA sequence: TGTGCCAGCAGACCACAGGGAGGCGGTAACACCGGGGAGCTGTTTTTT. Its protein is CASRPQGGGNTGELFF.

This clonotype was recorded many times. This chain uses TRBV11-2 with TRBJ2-3, with D uncertain. This CDR3 has 10 amino acids. The germline V and J ends were trimmed by 4 bases and 7 bases, with 3 bases remaining between them. The germline V gene encodes CDR1 SGHAT and CDR2 FQNNGV. The CDR3 region is CASSSHTQYF. CDR3 bases: TGTGCCAGCAGCTCCCATACGCAGTATTTT. Together with reference TRBV11-2 and TRBJ2-3, the CDR3 gives the full variable domain: EAGVAQSPRYKIIEKRQSVAFWCNPISGHATLYWYQQILGQGPKLLIQFQNNGVVDDSQLPKDRFSAERLKGVDSTLKIQPAKLEDSAVYLCASSSHTQYFGPGTRLTVL.

This sequence joins TRBV7-9 and TRBJ2-2, with 8 bases lining up with TRBD1. The CDR3 totals 14 residues. Germline-derived CDR1 and CDR2 are SEHNR and FQNEAQ (reference sequence). V shed 7 bases, J shed 4 bases, and the junction held 5 bases outside the gene matches. Here the CDR3 reads CASNRQGSTGELFF. The DNA for the CDR3 is TGTGCCAGCAACCGACAGGGGAGCACCGGGGAGCTGTTTTTT.